One and the same sample provided the 10 T cell receptor beta chains below, sequenced in a study of post-analysis software for immune sequencing data. The TCR beta cDNA libraries carried unique molecular identifiers. TCRdb analysed the PCR reads with MiXCR anew, one entry per CDR3 protein. The sample lists some 500,000 distinct CDR3 sequences; nearly 45% were seen once. Study conclusions and caveats: Comparison of patients with controls showed about 5 TRBV segments more frequent in patients, TRBV5-6, TRBV5-1 and TRBV20-1 among them.

No antigens are known for them. What was sequenced was blood. Receptor source: a girl aged 5 to 17 with multiple sclerosis.

As regards this clonotype: The germline gene is not matched at one end of the junction; a read error may be the cause. The chain employs TRBV29-1 and TRBJ2-1; no definite D call. This CDR3 has 13 residues. Germline assignment: CDR1 SQVTM and CDR2 ANQGSEA. CDR3: CSVDARYYYEQFF. DNA of the CDR3: TGCAGCGTTGACGCGAGATACTACTATGAGCAGTTCTTC.

The chain is built from TRBV20-1 and TRBJ2-3, with D perhaps matching TRBD2 (5 bases). V dropped 4 bases and J dropped 0 bases, with 17 bases sitting between them. The CDR3 spans 16 residues. Per germline, CDR1 DFQATT and CDR2 SNEGSKA (reference sequence). The CDR3 region is CSANPRGGGSTDTQYF. The DNA of the CDR3 is TGCAGTGCTAACCCCAGAGGAGGCGGGAGCACAGATACGCAGTATTTT.

The chain has TRBV20-1 and TRBJ2-7; TRBD1 aligns across 9 bases. CDR1 DFQATT and CDR2 SNEGSKA come from the germline V gene (reference sequence). Trimming cost V 3 bases and J 7 bases; bases outside gene matches: 7. The CDR3 has 13 amino acids. CDR3 sequence reads: CSASWTGAPEQYF. The DNA of the CDR3 is TGCAGTGCTAGCTGGACAGGGGCCCCGGAGCAGTACTTC.

This clonotype was picked up a small number of times. This chain connects TRBV29-1 to TRBJ1-1; 8 positions match TRBD1. CDR1 SQVTM and CDR2 ANQGSEA come from the germline V gene. The CDR3 consists of 14 residues. Trimming took 2 bases from V and 5 from J; bases not matched to a gene: 7. As DNA, the CDR3 is TGCAGCGTTGAACCACAGGGGGTAGGGACTGAAGCTTTCTTT. Its translation: CSVEPQGVGTEAFF. Together with reference TRBV29-1 and TRBJ1-1, the CDR3 gives the full variable domain: SAVISQKPSRDICQRGTSLTIQCQVDSQVTMMFWYRQQPGQSLTLIATANQGSEATYESGFVIDKFPISRPNLTFSTLTVSNMSPEDSSIYLCSVEPQGVGTEAFFGQGTRLTVV.

The rearrangement joins TRBV10-3 to TRBJ2-7, with TRBD1 matching 11 bases. The V segment lost 6 bases and the J segment 0 bases; nucleotides outside the gene matches: 13. CDR1 ENHRY and CDR2 SYGVKD come from the germline V gene. This CDR3 spans 18 amino acids. The CDR3 spells CAISTKRTGGAGSYEQYF. CDR3 DNA sequence: TGTGCCATCAGCACCAAAAGGACAGGGGGCGCGGGCTCCTACGAGCAGTACTTC.

The genes are TRBV24-1 and TRBJ2-7, with a possible D match to TRBD1 (7 bases). The CDR3 runs to 15 residues. Trimming removed 2 bases at V and 3 bases at J, with 13 bases between. Germline V lookup: CDR1 KGHDR, CDR2 SFDVKD. The CDR3 here is CATSDWQGGFYEQYF. CDR3 nucleotide sequence: TGTGCCACCAGTGATTGGCAGGGGGGATTCTACGAGCAGTACTTC.

This clonotype appeared a few times. The V and J genes are TRBV20-1 and TRBJ2-7, with D perhaps matching TRBD2 (6 bases). The CDR3 extends over 14 amino acids. V was trimmed by 0 bases and J by 3 bases, leaving 12 bases between them. From germline, CDR1 is DFQATT and CDR2 SNEGSKA (reference sequence). The CDR3, as DNA: TGCAGTGCTAGAGATCGGCGACTAGTCTACGAGCAGTACTTC. Protein sequence: CSARDRRLVYEQYF.

The chain employs TRBV6-1 and TRBJ1-6; D is unclear. Germline assignment: CDR1 MNHNS and CDR2 SASEGT. V lost 0 bases, J lost 8 bases, and 11 bases lay in between. This CDR3 comprises 15 residues. The CDR3 bases are TGTGCCAGCAGTGAAGCGCGGGGAGACGATTCACCCCTCCACTTT. This codes for CASSEARGDDSPLHF.

This clonotype occurred a few times. The rearrangement uses TRBV7-2 and TRBJ2-7, with 8 bases aligning to TRBD1. CDR1 is SGHTA and CDR2 is FQGNSA in the germline V gene. Unmatched junction bases numbered 3, after V lost 3 bases and J lost 2 bases. The CDR3 runs 14 residues. CDR3: CASSLTGEAYEQYF. DNA for the CDR3: TGTGCCAGCAGCTTGACAGGGGAAGCCTACGAGCAGTACTTC.

The V gene is TRBV7-3, the J gene TRBJ2-1; 7 nucleotides match TRBD1. The CDR3 extends over 11 amino acids. Germline loops: CDR1 SGHTA, CDR2 FQGTGA. The trim removed 4 bases at V and 10 bases at J, leaving 1 base unmatched. In DNA, the CDR3 is TGTGCCAGCAGCTCGACAGGGGAGCAGTTCTTC. It specifies CASSSTGEQFF.